This T cell receptor (beta chain) originates from a study of blood T cell repertoires in COVID-19. The protocol was immunoSEQ multiplex PCR, while the TCRdb copy is restricted to in-frame clones and leaves out a portion. The repertoire holds hundreds of thousands of clones, with more than 70% as singletons. Per the germline V gene, CDR1 is SGHTA and CDR2 is FQGNSA. The CDR3 is 16 amino acids. V dropped 3 bases and J dropped 6 bases, with 17 bases sitting between them. The receptor was derived from a woman of 80 years or more with COVID-19, enrolled during active disease. The chain uses TRBV7-2 and TRBJ1-4, with D hard to call. What was sequenced was peripheral blood. CDR3 sequence (DNA): TGTGCCAGCAGCTTTAAAGCGGCTGGGGAGGATGAAAAACTGTTTTTT. Residues: CASSFKAAGEDEKLFF.